Below, 2 T cell receptor beta chains from the same sample are listed, as sequenced in a study of response to subunit inactivated influenza vaccine. Each CDR3 protein is one row after TCRdb ran MiXCR on the RT-PCR reads. The sample lists around 250,000 distinct CDR3 sequences, approximately 12% occurring once. This specimen was non-naive T cells sorted from PBMCs, taken less than 15 days before vaccination. The receptors here all came from a man between 50 and 59 years old who received an inactivated influenza vaccine.

This chain joins TRBV20-1 and TRBJ2-3, with 14 bases that match TRBD2. CDR3 length: 19 residues. The germline V gene has CDR1 DFQATT and CDR2 SNEGSKA (reference sequence). J gave up 9 bases and V 0 bases, and 17 bases lay outside the gene matches. CDR3 bases: TGCAGTGCTAGAGATCTCGGACTAGCGGGGGGCTCCCGAGATTCGACGCAGTATTTT. Residues: CSARDLGLAGGSRDSTQYF.

This clonotype was detected ten times or more. This rearrangement joins TRBV12-3 or TRBV12-4 to TRBJ2-2, with 8 positions matching TRBD2. Germline trimming cut 7 bases from V and 6 bases from J; bases unmatched to any gene: 10. CDR3 length: 15 residues. The CDR3 loop is CASIFAAGGSGELFF. In DNA, the CDR3 is TGTGCCAGCATCTTTGCGGCGGGAGGATCCGGGGAGCTGTTTTTT.